This T cell receptor beta chain is from a study of T cells in Graves' hyperthyroidism and ophthalmopathy. About the study: Any treatment followed the collection of peripheral blood at initial diagnosis. The study, taken as a whole, reports: Using 13 V-J features, a model discriminated ophthalmopathy from stable hyperthyroidism. Blood samples included most of the expanded thyroid clonotypes exceeding 0.001.

This clonotype was seen at least ten times. Antigen specificity is unknown. Researchers took RNA transcripts and amplified the TCR beta CDR3 regions from them. In the first-round RT-PCR of the TCR CDR3, the HTBI primer set was used. MiXCR, applied by TCRdb to the multiplex PCR reads, yields one record per CDR3 protein. The repertoire consists of about 530,000 distinct CDR3 sequences, with 15% to 20% occurring once and the leading ten covering approximately 18%. The receptor was isolated from a woman between 18 and 29 years old with Graves' ophthalmopathy. The sequencing input was blood.

CDR3 region: CASSQGPLETQYF. CDR3 DNA: TGCGCCAGCAGCCAGGGCCCGCTAGAGACCCAGTACTTC. The rearrangement joins TRBV4-1 to TRBJ2-5, with D unclear. The CDR3 is 13 amino acids. Germline assignment: CDR1 MGHRA and CDR2 YSYEKL. Trimming removed 3 bases at V and 4 bases at J, with 9 bases between.